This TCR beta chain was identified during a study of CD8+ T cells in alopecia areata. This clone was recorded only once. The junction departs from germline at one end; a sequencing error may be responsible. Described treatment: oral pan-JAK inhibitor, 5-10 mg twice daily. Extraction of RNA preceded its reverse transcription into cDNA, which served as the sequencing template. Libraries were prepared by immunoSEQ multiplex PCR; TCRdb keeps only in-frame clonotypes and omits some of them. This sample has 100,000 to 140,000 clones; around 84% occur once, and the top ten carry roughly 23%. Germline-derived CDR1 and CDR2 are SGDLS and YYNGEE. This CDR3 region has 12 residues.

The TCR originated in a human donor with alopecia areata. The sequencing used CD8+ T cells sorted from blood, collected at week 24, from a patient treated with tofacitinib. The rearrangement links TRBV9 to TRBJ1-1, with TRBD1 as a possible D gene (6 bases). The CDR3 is CASTGFGTEAFF. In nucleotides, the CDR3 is TGCGCCAGCACAGGGTTTGGCACTGAAGCTTTCTTT.